Listed here are 19 T cell receptor beta chains from one sample, sequenced in a study of CD8 T cells in Susac syndrome. After extraction with the RNeasy kit, roughly 0.5 to 1 ug of the RNA was reverse transcribed using random hexamers. One entry per CDR3 protein, called by TCRdb with MiXCR from the immunoSEQ multiplex PCR reads. This repertoire shows around 270,000 distinct CDR3 sequences, roughly 85% found once; its top ten account for around 0.22%. Sequences were obtained from CD8+ T cells from PBMCs. The source of these receptors is a human donor with multiple sclerosis.

This sequence joins TRBV19 and TRBJ2-3; no clear D. V lost 1 base and J lost 4, with 12 bases in between. The germline V gene encodes CDR1 LNHDA and CDR2 SQIVND (reference sequence). This CDR3 has 15 amino acids. CDR3 sequence reads: CASSIVDPPADTQYF. The CDR3 nucleotides read TGTGCCAGTAGTATAGTAGACCCACCGGCAGATACGCAGTATTTT.

This chain joins TRBV28 and TRBJ2-7, with TRBD1 as a possible D gene (5 bases). Germline V gene sequence: CDR1 MDHEN, CDR2 SYDVKM. CDR3 length equals 16 residues. V lost 0 bases and J lost 3, with 15 bases in between. The CDR3 is CASSLCSCRGGYEQYF. The CDR3 nucleotides read TGTGCCAGCAGTTTATGCTCTTGTAGGGGCGGCTACGAGCAGTACTTC.

This clonotype has more than one count but fewer than ten. The chain carries TRBV6-2 or TRBV6-3 and TRBJ2-7; a possible D gene is TRBD1 (5 bases). V lost 2 bases to trimming and J lost 5 bases, with 22 bases between them. The CDR3 consists of 17 residues. In germline, CDR1 is MNHEY, CDR2 SVGEGT. The CDR3 nucleotides are TGTGCCAGCAGTTACCTGTCAGGGCGAGGCAATTCGGACGAGCAGTACTTC. It specifies CASSYLSGRGNSDEQYF.

The chain is built from TRBV15 and TRBJ1-5, with D uncertain. This CDR3 is 12 amino acids long. V was shortened by 4 bases and J by 3 bases, with 4 bases between the two germline ends. Per the germline V gene, CDR1 is LNHNV and CDR2 is YYDKDF (reference sequence). This CDR3 reads CATSTLNQPQHF. For the CDR3, the DNA is TGTGCCACCAGCACCCTCAATCAGCCCCAGCATTTT.

DNA for the CDR3: TGTGCCAGCAGCCAAGATCCCCCAAGTGGCTACACCTTC. This gives the protein CASSQDPPSGYTF. This chain uses TRBV3-1 with TRBJ1-2; D is uncertain. Germline V gives CDR1 LGHDT, CDR2 YNNKEL (reference sequence). Trimming took 0 bases from V and 7 from J, leaving 9 bases between them. This CDR3 is 13 amino acids long.

The CDR3 coding sequence is TGCAGCGTTTGGGGGGCGGACTATGGCTACACCTTC. This gives the protein CSVWGADYGYTF. The rearrangement uses TRBV29-1 and TRBJ1-2, with D perhaps matching TRBD1 (6 bases). The CDR3 consists of 12 residues. Trimming shortened V by 5 bases and J by 3 bases, and 10 bases separated the two germline ends. Germline CDR1 is SQVTM and CDR2 is ANQGSEA.

This chain connects TRBV28 to TRBJ2-5; 9 bases align to TRBD1. The length of the CDR3 is 14 residues. J gave up 9 bases and V 6 bases, and 11 bases lay outside the gene matches. Per the germline V gene, CDR1 is MDHEN and CDR2 is SYDVKM. CDR3 in amino acids: CASRRTGESGPQYF. CDR3 nucleotide sequence: TGTGCCAGCAGGAGGACAGGGGAGTCGGGGCCCCAGTACTTC.

The chain couples TRBV15 to TRBJ1-3; 10 bases fit TRBD1. Germline loops: CDR1 LNHNV, CDR2 YYDKDF (reference sequence). The CDR3 is 16 amino acids. The V and J ends lost 3 bases and 4 bases, in that order; junction bases with no gene match: 6. CDR3 sequence: CATSSGTGEGGNTIYF. CDR3 DNA sequence: TGTGCCACCAGCAGTGGGACAGGGGAAGGAGGAAACACCATATATTTT. Complete variable domain (other parts from reference TRBV15 and TRBJ1-3): DAMVIQNPRYQVTQFGKPVTLSCSQTLNHNVMYWYQQKSSQAPKLLFHYYDKDFNNEADTPDNFQSRRPNTSFCFLDIRSPGLGDTAMYLCATSSGTGEGGNTIYFGEGSWLTVV.

V gene TRBV5-1 combines with J gene TRBJ2-3; 7 nucleotides match TRBD2. CDR3 size: 17 residues. Germline-derived CDR1 and CDR2 are SGHRS and YFSETQ. The V and J ends lost 1 base and 2 bases, in that order; junction bases with no gene match: 10. The CDR3 sequence is CASSLRVGGRNTDTQYF. The CDR3 nucleotides are TGCGCCAGCAGCTTGCGAGTCGGGGGGAGAAACACAGATACGCAGTATTTT.

The V gene is TRBV6-2 or TRBV6-3, the J gene TRBJ2-3, with 11 bases identical to TRBD2. CDR3 length equals 16 residues. V gave up 6 bases and J gave up 2 bases; unmatched junction bases: 7. Per the germline V gene, CDR1 is MNHEY and CDR2 is SVGEGT. CDR3 loop: CASSLLSGRATDTQYF. The DNA of the CDR3 is TGTGCCAGCAGCTTGCTTAGCGGGAGGGCCACAGATACGCAGTATTTT.

On this clonotype: Because the CDR3's place on the DNA is in doubt, the DNA is left out and the CDR3 is given as listed by TCRdb. This rearrangement joins TRBV12-3 or TRBV12-4 to TRBJ2-1; the DNA was not used to check the table's D call, TRBD2. The CDR3 adds up to 15 amino acids, both ends counted. The CDR3 spells CASSLFGEGTGPLFF.

The CDR3 spells CASSSLRRAFASSNTEAFF. In nucleotides, the CDR3 is TGTGCCAGCAGCTCCCTACGGCGGGCCTTTGCTTCCTCGAACACTGAAGCTTTCTTT. The chain employs TRBV11-2 and TRBJ1-1, with unresolved D. Germline CDR1 is SGHAT and CDR2 is FQNNGV. V gave up 4 bases and J gave up 1 base, with 25 bases separating them. The CDR3 extends over 19 amino acids.

V is TRBV4-3 and J is TRBJ2-1; D ambiguous. The V and J ends lost 1 base and 2 bases respectively, with 21 bases between them. Germline assignment: CDR1 LGHNA and CDR2 YSLEER. This CDR3 has 19 amino acids. In DNA, the CDR3 is TGCGCCAGCAGCCAAGCCCGAATTGGAGCCCAGAACGCCTACAATGAGCAGTTCTTC. Translation gives CASSQARIGAQNAYNEQFF.

This rearrangement joins TRBV6-2 or TRBV6-3 to TRBJ1-5; no clear D. The CDR3 consists of 13 residues. Trimming removed 8 bases at V and 2 bases at J, with 10 bases between. Germline values: CDR1 MNHEY, CDR2 SVGEGT. The CDR3 protein is CASGQARNQPQHF. Written as DNA, the CDR3 is TGTGCCAGCGGCCAGGCGCGCAATCAGCCCCAGCATTTT.

In this sample, this clonotype turned up a few times. DNA of the CDR3: TGTGCCAGCAGCTTGGTGGGCTCCGACACTGAAGCTTTCTTT. Translated: CASSLVGSDTEAFF. The J gene is TRBJ1-1, the V gene TRBV5-6; D gene uncertain. The V end lost 0 bases, the J end lost 3 bases, and 9 bases lay between the germline ends. The CDR3 is 14 amino acids. Germline CDR1 SGHDT, CDR2 YYEEEE. Drawing the rest from reference TRBV5-6 and TRBJ1-1, the complete variable domain is DAGVTQSPTHLIKTRGQQVTLRCSPKSGHDTVSWYQQALGQGPQFIFQYYEEEERQRGNFPDRFSGHQFPNYSSELNVNALLLGDSALYLCASSLVGSDTEAFFGQGTRLTVV.

This rearrangement joins TRBV6-6 to TRBJ2-2; perhaps TRBD1 as D (5 bases). V lost 8 bases and J lost 2, with 18 bases in between. The CDR3 runs 16 residues. Germline CDR1 is MNHNY and CDR2 is SVGAGI (reference sequence). In DNA form, the CDR3 reads TGTGCCAGCCGGCCCGAAAGGACACTCAACACCGGGGAGCTGTTTTTT. Translating gives CASRPERTLNTGELFF.

The chain joins TRBV27 to TRBJ2-3; no firm D call. Deletions cut 8 bases from V and 0 bases from J, with 6 bases between. Germline lookup yields CDR1 MNHEY and CDR2 SMNVEV (reference sequence). The CDR3 consists of 12 residues. The CDR3 reads CASCSSTDTQYF. The CDR3 DNA reads TGTGCCAGCTGTTCTAGCACAGATACGCAGTATTTT.

The chain is built from TRBV7-2 and TRBJ2-5; 7 bases agree with TRBD1. V lost 1 base and J lost 2; bases outside the gene matches: 4. The length of the CDR3 is 15 residues. Germline lookup yields CDR1 SGHTA and CDR2 FQGNSA. For the CDR3, the DNA is TGTGCCAGCAGCTTAGTATCGACAGGGCAAGAGACCCAGTACTTC. Amino acids: CASSLVSTGQETQYF.

This chain uses TRBV30 with TRBJ2-7; no clear D. The CDR3 is made up of 11 amino acids. V was cut by 7 bases and J by 3 bases, with 10 bases left in between. Germline CDR1 and CDR2: GTSNPN and SVGIG (reference sequence). CDR3 in amino acids: CAYLSGYEQYF. The DNA for the CDR3 is TGTGCCTACCTGTCGGGCTACGAGCAGTACTTC.